The 5 T cell receptor beta chains reported below all come from one sample, sequenced in a study of identical twins. TCRdb analysed the 5' RACE reads with MiXCR anew, one entry per CDR3 protein. The sample shows roughly 290,000 distinct CDR3 sequences, over 8.5% of them seen only once. The same specimen was also included in a second study, on yellow fever vaccine responses in identical twins.

Sequencing input: CD8+ T cells sorted from blood. These receptors all come from a woman aged 18-29 years in good health.

The rearrangement joins TRBV27 to TRBJ2-7; unclear D gene. The germline V gene has CDR1 MNHEY and CDR2 SMNVEV (reference sequence). This CDR3 is 13 amino acids long. V lost 5 bases and J lost 4, with 12 bases in between. The CDR3 spells CASSPGFLYEQYF. The CDR3 nucleotides read TGTGCCAGCAGTCCCGGATTTCTGTACGAGCAGTACTTC.

This chain links TRBV18 with TRBJ2-2, with D unresolved. CDR1 and CDR2 from the germline V gene are KGHSH and LQKENI. The CDR3 extends over 15 amino acids. Trimming shortened V by 0 bases and J by 3 bases, and 8 bases separated the two germline ends. This chain's CDR3 is CASSPPLSDTGELFF. The CDR3, as DNA: TGTGCCAGCTCACCACCGTTGTCAGACACCGGGGAGCTGTTTTTT.

This clonotype was seen a handful of times. The chain carries TRBV12-3 or TRBV12-4 and TRBJ2-5; 7 bases are a match to TRBD2. With 6 bases clipped from V and 1 base from J, the junction kept 14 bases outside the gene matches. CDR3 length equals 17 residues. CDR3 loop: CASRPPGLADPQETQYF. The CDR3 nucleotides read TGTGCCAGCAGGCCCCCCGGGCTAGCGGATCCCCAAGAGACCCAGTACTTC.

This clonotype was seen ten or more times. This chain connects TRBV4-3 to TRBJ2-3; 16 bases map to TRBD2. CDR1 and CDR2 from the germline V gene are LGHNA and YSLEER. V gave up 2 bases and J gave up 3 bases; unmatched junction bases: 5. The CDR3 has 18 residues. The CDR3 loop reads CASSQRGLAGGPTDTQYF. CDR3 nucleotide sequence: TGCGCCAGCAGCCAAAGGGGACTAGCGGGAGGGCCGACAGATACGCAGTATTTT.

This rearrangement joins TRBV25-1 to TRBJ2-1, with D hard to call. The V end was cut by 8 bases, the J end by 2 bases, with 16 bases between. The CDR3 totals 15 residues. CDR1 is MGHDK and CDR2 is SYGVNS in the germline V gene. CDR3 in amino acids: CASQIGQIPYNEQFF. In DNA form, the CDR3 reads TGTGCCAGCCAGATAGGGCAGATACCCTACAATGAGCAGTTCTTC.